These T cell receptor beta chains were read from a single sample in a study of T cell responses to AZD1222 COVID-19 vaccine. The data were produced by immunoSEQ multiplex PCR, yet TCRdb's version contains in-frame clones alone and is incomplete. The sample has approximately 140,000 clones, about 92% seen once; the top ten hold approximately 3.6%. Sequenced here: peripheral blood, sampled 28 days after the second AZD1222 dose. All receptors come from an adult who received the AZD1222 COVID-19 vaccine. Each CDR3 is given with its conserved first and last residue. D genes are given only for firm matches. Some rows have no size entry. The others give once, few or many, or a class for an expanded clone.

V	J	D	size	CDR3	DNA
TRBV5-6	TRBJ1-2	.	once	CASSPRGAAYGYTF	TGTGCCAGCAGCCCACGGGGGGCTGCTTATGGCTACACCTTC
TRBV27	TRBJ2-3	.	.	CASSLSPGVGGITDTQYF	TGTGCCAGCAGTTTATCGCCCGGCGTTGGGGGTATAACAGATACGCAGTATTTT
TRBV19	TRBJ1-2	TRBD1	.	CATKEGQLTNYGYTF	TGTGCCACCAAAGAGGGACAGTTGACTAACTATGGCTACACCTTC
TRBV4-1	TRBJ1-1	.	.	CASRKMNTEAFF	TGCGCCAGCCGAAAAATGAACACTGAAGCTTTCTTT
TRBV2	TRBJ1-3	.	.	CASSERAGNTIYF	TGTGCCAGCAGTGAAAGGGCTGGAAACACCATATATTTT
TRBV30	TRBJ2-3	TRBD2	.	CAWRLAGRTDTQYF	TGTGCCTGGAGACTAGCGGGCCGCACAGATACGCAGTATTTT
TRBV27	TRBJ1-2	TRBD1	.	CASSLTYYLRRTGFSYGYTF	TGTGCCAGCAGTTTAACATATTACCTCCGTAGGACAGGGTTCTCCTATGGCTACACCTTC
TRBV15	TRBJ1-3	.	.	CATSRKQGGTGNTIYF	TGTGCCACCAGCAGGAAGCAGGGAGGAACTGGAAACACCATATATTTT
TRBV4-1	TRBJ2-1	TRBD2	once	CASSIHGSSGSMDEQFF	TGCGCCAGCAGCATCCATGGTTCTAGCGGGAGTATGGATGAGCAGTTCTTC
TRBV6-1	TRBJ2-7	.	once	CASSEPQGTLYEQYF	TGTGCCAGCAGTGAACCCCAGGGAACTCTCTACGAGCAGTACTTC
TRBV6-2/TRBV6-3	TRBJ2-7	TRBD1	.	CASSRDRVIHEQYF	TGTGCCAGCAGCCGGGACAGGGTTATCCACGAGCAGTACTTC
TRBV5-4	TRBJ2-5	TRBD1	.	CASSPPGQEETQYF	TGTGCCAGCAGCCCTCCGGGACAGGAAGAGACCCAGTACTTC
TRBV27	TRBJ2-7	.	.	CASSLSPGREQYF	TGTGCCAGCAGTTTAAGCCCAGGTAGGGAGCAGTACTTC
TRBV12-3/TRBV12-4	TRBJ2-7	.	once	CASSLRGGYEQYF	TGTGCCAGCAGTTTGAGGGGGGGATACGAGCAGTACTTC
TRBV6-2/TRBV6-3	TRBJ1-1	TRBD1	.	CASSYTDTGGTEAFF	TGTGCCAGCAGTTATACCGACACAGGGGGCACTGAAGCTTTCTTT
TRBV11-3	TRBJ2-1	.	.	CASSPRRGSYNEQFF	TGTGCCAGCAGCCCACGTAGGGGCTCCTACAATGAGCAGTTCTTC
TRBV6-6	TRBJ2-7	TRBD2	once	CATTPSGSYEQYF	TGTGCCACCACCCCTAGCGGGAGCTACGAGCAGTACTTC
TRBV7-6	TRBJ1-5	.	.	CASSLVGGDNQPQHF	TGTGCCAGCAGCTTAGTAGGGGGGGATAATCAGCCCCAGCATTTT
TRBV27	TRBJ2-7	.	.	CPQSGTRLGLYEQYF	TGTCCACAATCCGGGACGCGCCTTGGACTCTACGAGCAGTACTTC
TRBV14	TRBJ1-6	.	.	CASSPRAAFDSPLHF	TGTGCCAGCAGCCCCCGGGCAGCCTTTGATTCACCCCTCCACTTT
TRBV4-1	TRBJ1-3	.	.	CASSYGQWHSGNTIYF	TGCGCCAGCAGCTACGGACAGTGGCACTCTGGAAACACCATATATTTT
TRBV11-3	TRBJ2-2	.	.	CASSLGVWGAGGELFF	TGTGCCAGCAGCTTAGGAGTCTGGGGGGCCGGCGGGGAGCTGTTTTTT
TRBV10-2	TRBJ2-3	TRBD2	.	CASSRGLAGVGGYTDTQYF	TGCGCCAGCAGCCGAGGACTAGCGGGAGTGGGGGGATACACAGATACGCAGTATTTT
TRBV5-1	TRBJ2-1	.	.	CASSSQGPEYNEQFF	TGCGCCAGCAGCAGCCAGGGGCCCGAATACAATGAGCAGTTCTTC
TRBV10-3	TRBJ2-2	.	few	CAISERGDARNTGELFF	TGTGCCATCAGTGAGCGTGGGGACGCGAGGAACACCGGGGAGCTGTTTTTT
TRBV5-6	TRBJ2-7	.	.	CASSRTDYEQYF	TGTGCCAGCAGCCGGACTGATTACGAGCAGTACTTC
TRBV29-1	TRBJ1-4	.	.	CSAVDSRNEKLFF	TGCAGCGCTGTGGACAGTAGAAATGAAAAACTGTTTTTT
TRBV7-8	TRBJ2-1	TRBD2	few	CASRRGLPGGGEQFF	TGTGCCAGCAGACGCGGGTTACCTGGCGGGGGTGAGCAGTTCTTC
TRBV24-1	TRBJ1-5	.	.	CATSEGTRTQPQHF	TGTGCCACCAGTGAGGGGACAAGAACTCAGCCCCAGCATTTT
TRBV18	TRBJ2-1	.	.	CASSPPRATGYNEQFF	TGTGCCAGCTCACCACCAAGAGCCACGGGCTACAATGAGCAGTTCTTC
TRBV11-3	TRBJ2-7	TRBD1	.	CASSLDRQGDGEQYF	TGTGCCAGCAGCTTAGATCGACAGGGGGACGGCGAGCAGTACTTC
TRBV6-1	TRBJ2-7	.	.	CASSTTWYEQYF	TGTGCCAGCAGCACGACGTGGTACGAGCAGTACTTC
TRBV2	TRBJ1-5	TRBD1	.	CASSAQGANQPQHF	TGTGCCAGCAGCGCGCAGGGGGCAAATCAGCCCCAGCATTTT
TRBV19	TRBJ2-7	.	.	CASSIPPYEQYF	TGTGCCAGTAGTATCCCTCCCTACGAGCAGTACTTC
TRBV29-1	TRBJ1-2	TRBD1	.	CSVVTGGSGYTF	TGCAGCGTCGTAACAGGGGGCTCTGGCTACACCTTC
TRBV19	TRBJ1-2	.	.	CASNGRGYGYTF	TGTGCCAGTAACGGCAGGGGTTATGGCTACACCTTC
TRBV3-1/TRBV3-2	TRBJ2-6	.	.	CASSRSDKSAYTGANVLTF	TGTGCCAGCAGCCGCAGCGACAAATCTGCCTACACTGGGGCCAACGTCCTGACTTTC
TRBV5-4	TRBJ2-1	TRBD2	.	CASSQTSGRAQYNEQFF	TGTGCCAGCAGCCAGACTAGCGGGAGGGCTCAATACAATGAGCAGTTCTTC
TRBV14	TRBJ1-2	.	.	CASSPLAGASYGYTF	TGTGCCAGCAGCCCCTTGGCAGGGGCGTCTTATGGCTACACCTTC
TRBV24-1	TRBJ2-1	.	.	CATSDSGARNYNEQFF	TGTGCCACCAGTGATTCAGGGGCGCGCAACTACAATGAGCAGTTCTTC
TRBV6-1	TRBJ2-7	TRBD2	.	CASSEGTGGVGEQYF	TGTGCCAGCAGTGAAGGGACGGGGGGTGTGGGAGAGCAGTACTTC
TRBV5-5	TRBJ2-1	TRBD1	.	CASSSPGQGENEQFF	TGTGCCAGCAGCTCCCCCGGGCAGGGGGAGAATGAGCAGTTCTTC
TRBV6-2/TRBV6-3	TRBJ1-5	TRBD1	.	CASSYTGQGAQPQHF	TGTGCCAGCAGTTACACTGGACAGGGGGCTCAGCCCCAGCATTTT
TRBV2	TRBJ2-7	TRBD2	.	CASKGGRDPLYEQYF	TGTGCCAGCAAAGGCGGGAGGGATCCACTTTACGAGCAGTACTTC
TRBV2	TRBJ2-7	.	few	CASSEVLAAIGEQYF	TGTGCCAGCAGTGAAGTTCTAGCCGCTATCGGGGAGCAGTACTTC
TRBV19	TRBJ1-5	.	.	CASSPRPLPRGIQPQHF	TGTGCCAGTAGTCCTCGACCTCTACCTCGGGGGATTCAGCCCCAGCATTTT
TRBV5-3	TRBJ1-5	.	.	CARSKPPLGGPQHF	TGTGCCAGAAGCAAGCCTCCCTTGGGTGGCCCCCAGCATTTT
TRBV29-1	TRBJ2-2	TRBD2	.	CSPSSRTSGFEGGYTGELFF	TGCAGCCCAAGCAGTAGGACTAGCGGGTTCGAAGGGGGTTACACCGGGGAGCTGTTTTTT
TRBV7-9	TRBJ1-4	.	.	CASSLRSTNEKLFF	TGTGCCAGCAGCTTAAGGTCGACTAATGAAAAACTGTTTTTT
TRBV4-1	TRBJ1-2	TRBD1	few	CASSQLVPGQGVRANYGYTF	TGCGCCAGCAGCCAATTGGTCCCGGGACAGGGTGTAAGGGCTAACTATGGCTACACCTTC
TRBV5-5	TRBJ1-1	.	.	CASSLARGGMNTEAFF	TGTGCCAGCAGCTTGGCCCGGGGCGGAATGAACACTGAAGCTTTCTTT
TRBV21-1	TRBJ2-3	.	.	CASSKANGDPDTQYF	TGTGCCAGCAGCAAAGCGAACGGTGATCCAGATACGCAGTATTTT
TRBV9	TRBJ1-1	.	.	CASSVDLSHREAFF	TGTGCCAGCAGCGTAGATCTCAGCCACCGTGAAGCTTTCTTT
TRBV30	TRBJ2-7	.	once	CAWRALLVGEQYF	TGTGCCTGGAGAGCGCTTCTGGTCGGCGAGCAGTACTTC
TRBV5-1	TRBJ2-1	.	.	CASSAGQSEEQFF	TGCGCCAGCAGCGCGGGACAGTCCGAAGAGCAGTTCTTC